A selection of T cell receptor beta chains follows, all from one sample in a study of CD4 T cells in relation to SARS-CoV-2 and coronaviruses. No antigen has been assigned to these receptors. TCRdb keeps only in-frame clones here, not all; method: immunoSEQ multiplex PCR. Here the sample spans just under 30,000 clones, 76% being singletons. The specimen sequenced was CD4+ T cells from PBMCs, cultured in vitro. These receptors all come from a human donor in good health. Both conserved end residues are part of each CDR3. Fields, in order: V gene, J gene, D gene, clone size, CDR3 DNA, CDR3 protein. D genes are given only for firm matches. A clone size is listed for some rows: how often the clone was seen (once, few, many), or a class if it is expanded.

TRBV29-1,TRBJ1-2,-,-,TGCAGCGTTGAAACAGGCGACGCTAGAACCTTC,CSVETGDARTF
TRBV6-2/TRBV6-3,TRBJ2-6,-,-,TGTGCCAGCAGTTCCTCTGGGGCCAACGTCCTGACTTTC,CASSSSGANVLTF
TRBV6-5,TRBJ1-2,TRBD1,-,TGTGCCAGCAGAAGGACAGGGGCTAACTATGGCTACACCTTC,CASRRTGANYGYTF
TRBV4-3,TRBJ1-5,-,-,TGCGCCAGCAGCCAGCTCCCTGGAAGCAATCAGCCCCAGCATTTT,CASSQLPGSNQPQHF
TRBV12-3/TRBV12-4,TRBJ2-5,-,-,TGTGCCAGCAGCCGGAACCCGGGGACCCAGTACTTC,CASSRNPGTQYF
TRBV10-3,TRBJ1-2,TRBD1,-,TGTGCCATCAGTGAAGCGACAGGGGAGGGCTACACCTTC,CAISEATGEGYTF
TRBV30,TRBJ2-3,-,-,TGTGCCTGGGCCGCTCTTGGTACGCAGTATTTT,CAWAALGTQYF
TRBV6-1,TRBJ1-5,TRBD1,-,TGTGCCAGCAGTGAAGGACAGGGGGGGAATAGCAATCAGCCCCAGCATTTT,CASSEGQGGNSNQPQHF
TRBV7-2,TRBJ2-1,-,few,TGTGCCAGCAGTTTCTCGACAGGCTTCAATGAGCAGTTCTTC,CASSFSTGFNEQFF
TRBV7-8,TRBJ2-7,-,-,TGTGCCAGCAGCTTAGCGGGGGGCTGGTCCTACGAGCAGTACTTC,CASSLAGGWSYEQYF
TRBV19,TRBJ1-5,-,few,TGTGCCAGTAGGACGGGACTAGAGCCCCAGCATTTT,CASRTGLEPQHF
TRBV6-5,TRBJ2-7,TRBD1,-,TGTGCCAGCAGTTACACACCGGGACAGGGTTACGAGCAGTACTTC,CASSYTPGQGYEQYF
TRBV27,TRBJ2-1,-,-,TGTGCCAGCAGTCCGTGGGACACCAACAATGAGCAGTTCTTC,CASSPWDTNNEQFF
TRBV7-8,TRBJ1-1,-,-,TGTGCCAGCAGCTTAGTGGACATGAACACTGAAGCTTTCTTT,CASSLVDMNTEAFF
TRBV5-4,TRBJ2-5,-,-,TGTGCCAGCAGCTTGGCCAATCCCGGACAAAAGACCCAGTACTTC,CASSLANPGQKTQYF
TRBV7-2,TRBJ2-1,TRBD2,-,TGTGCCAGCAGCTTACGTCCCCGGACTAGCATTGAGCAGTTCTTC,CASSLRPRTSIEQFF
TRBV7-2,TRBJ2-7,-,-,TGTGCCAGCAGCACCTCTAGCGCGACCTACGAGCAGTACTTC,CASSTSSATYEQYF